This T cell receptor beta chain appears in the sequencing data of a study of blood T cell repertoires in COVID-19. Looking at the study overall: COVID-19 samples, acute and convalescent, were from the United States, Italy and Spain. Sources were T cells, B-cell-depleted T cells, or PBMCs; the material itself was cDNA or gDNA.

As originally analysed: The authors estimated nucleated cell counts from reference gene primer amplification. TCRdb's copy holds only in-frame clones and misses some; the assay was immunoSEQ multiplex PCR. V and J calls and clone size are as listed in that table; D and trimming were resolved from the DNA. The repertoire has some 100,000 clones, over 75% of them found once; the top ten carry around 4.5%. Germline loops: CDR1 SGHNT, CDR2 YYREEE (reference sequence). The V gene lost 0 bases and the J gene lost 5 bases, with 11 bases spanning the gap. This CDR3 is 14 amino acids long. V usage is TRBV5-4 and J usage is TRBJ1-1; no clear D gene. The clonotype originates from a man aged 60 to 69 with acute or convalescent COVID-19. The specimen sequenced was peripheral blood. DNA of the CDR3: TGTGCCAGCAGCTTGGCCCGACCACAGACTGAAGCTTTCTTT. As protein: CASSLARPQTEAFF.